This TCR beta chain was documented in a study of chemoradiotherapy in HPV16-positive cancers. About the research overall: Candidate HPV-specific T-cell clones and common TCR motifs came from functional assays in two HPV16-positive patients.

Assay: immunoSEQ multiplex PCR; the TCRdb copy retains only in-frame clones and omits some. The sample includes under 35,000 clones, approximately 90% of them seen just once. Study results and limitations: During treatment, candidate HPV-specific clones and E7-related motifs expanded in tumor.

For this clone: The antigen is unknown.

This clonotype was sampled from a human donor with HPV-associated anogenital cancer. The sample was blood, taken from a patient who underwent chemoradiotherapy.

For the CDR3, the DNA is TGTGCCAGCAGTTTGGGACTAGCGGAGACCCAGTACTTC. This codes for CASSLGLAETQYF. J is TRBJ2-5 and V is TRBV28; 10 bases are shared with TRBD2. CDR1 MDHEN and CDR2 SYDVKM come from the germline V gene. The trim removed 3 bases at V and 5 bases at J, leaving 0 bases unmatched. This CDR3 contains 13 residues.